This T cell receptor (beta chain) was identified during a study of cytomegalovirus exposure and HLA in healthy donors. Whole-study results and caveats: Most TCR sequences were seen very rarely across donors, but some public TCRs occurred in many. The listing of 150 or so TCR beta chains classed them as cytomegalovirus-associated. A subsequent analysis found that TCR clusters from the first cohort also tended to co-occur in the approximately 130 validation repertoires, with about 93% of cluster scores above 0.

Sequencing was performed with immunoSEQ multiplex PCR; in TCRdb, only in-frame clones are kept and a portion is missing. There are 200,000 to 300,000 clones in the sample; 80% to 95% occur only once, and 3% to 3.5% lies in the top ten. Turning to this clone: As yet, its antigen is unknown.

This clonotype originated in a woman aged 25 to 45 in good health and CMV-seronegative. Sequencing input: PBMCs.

Written as DNA, the CDR3 is TGTGCCAGCAGTGCGGCGCAAGACAGTGGCTACACCTTC. Translation gives CASSAAQDSGYTF. This chain joins TRBV2 and TRBJ1-2; possible D gene TRBD1, 5 bases. Germline assignment: CDR1 SNHLY and CDR2 FYNNEI. The CDR3 runs to 13 residues. The ends were cut back, 4 bases at V and 7 bases at J, with 13 bases in the middle.